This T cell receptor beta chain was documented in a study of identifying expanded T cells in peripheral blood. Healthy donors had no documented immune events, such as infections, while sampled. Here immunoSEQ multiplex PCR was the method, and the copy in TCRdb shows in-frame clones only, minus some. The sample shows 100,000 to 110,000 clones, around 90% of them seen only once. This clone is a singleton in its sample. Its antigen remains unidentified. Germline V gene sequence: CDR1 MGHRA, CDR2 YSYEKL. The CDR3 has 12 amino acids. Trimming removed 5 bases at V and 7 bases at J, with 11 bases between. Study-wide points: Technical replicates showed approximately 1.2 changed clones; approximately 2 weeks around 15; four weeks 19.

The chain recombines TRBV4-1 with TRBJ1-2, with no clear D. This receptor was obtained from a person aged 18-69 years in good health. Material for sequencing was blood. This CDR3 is CASSGRDGGYTF. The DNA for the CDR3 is TGCGCCAGCAGCGGTCGCGATGGTGGCTACACCTTC.